This entry features one T cell receptor (beta chain) sequence. Antigen specificity is unknown. The survey-level immunoSEQ assay was used. The method was immunoSEQ multiplex PCR; TCRdb's version includes in-frame clones alone and lacks a portion of them. The data show roughly 32,000 clones, 72% seen once. The CDR3 runs to 14 residues. The germline V gene has CDR1 GTSNPN and CDR2 SVGIG (reference sequence). With 0 bases removed from V and 4 bases from J, the gap between germline ends came to 10 bases. These data originate in a study of STAT5B mutations in CD4+ large granular lymphocyte leukemia. Study-wide points: No patients shared main leukemic clonotypes, though roughly 25% appeared at low frequency elsewhere. Compared with healthy controls (2/35), patient top clones favored TRBV06 (8/27).

The sequencing sample was made of CD4+ T cells from blood buffy coats. The genes are TRBV30 and TRBJ1-3, with D possibly matching TRBD1 (6 bases). This TCR was recovered from a human donor in good health. CDR3 in DNA: TGTGCCTGGAGTGTACAGGGCGCCGGAAACACCATATATTTT. This encodes CAWSVQGAGNTIYF. Variable domain in full (rest from reference TRBV30 and TRBJ1-3): SQTIHQWPATLVQPVGSPLSLECTVEGTSNPNLYWYRQAAGRGLQLLFYSVGIGQISSEVPQNLSASRPQDRQFILSSKKLLLSDSGFYLCAWSVQGAGNTIYFGEGSWLTVV.